The 28 T cell receptor beta chains reported below all come from one sample, sequenced in a study of early T cells in non-severe SARS-CoV-2 infection. TCRdb analysed the 5' RACE reads with MiXCR anew, one entry per CDR3 protein. This table has more than 20,000 distinct CDR3 sequences, around 3.5% appearing once. Sequenced input: whole blood. The source of these receptors is an adult who was a healthcare worker with PCR-confirmed SARS-CoV-2 infection or an uninfected control (not recorded which).

This chain joins TRBV5-1 and TRBJ2-2, with no clear D. The CDR3 sequence is 16 residues long. From germline, CDR1 is SGHRS and CDR2 YFSETQ. V dropped 2 bases and J dropped 3 bases, with 14 bases sitting between them. The CDR3 bases are TGCGCCAGCAGCTTAGTTTCTGGGGTGGACACCGGGGAGCTGTTTTTT. Amino acid sequence: CASSLVSGVDTGELFF.

This clonotype was recorded many times. The chain joins TRBV11-2 to TRBJ2-7, with 8 bases aligning to TRBD2. V lost 4 bases, J lost 3 bases, and 8 bases stayed unmatched. Germline V gene data show CDR1 as SGHAT and CDR2 as FQNNGV. The CDR3 covers 15 residues. DNA for the CDR3: TGTGCCAGCAGCTCCCCCGGGACTAGACACTACGAGCAGTACTTC. The encoded protein is CASSSPGTRHYEQYF.

Ten or more counts support this clonotype. The chain is built from TRBV7-9 and TRBJ2-2; 10 bases are shared with TRBD2. Losses at the gene ends were 2 bases for V and 7 bases for J; bases not matched to a gene: 10. The CDR3 covers 17 residues. Germline V gene sequence: CDR1 SEHNR, CDR2 FQNEAQ (reference sequence). CDR3 coding DNA: TGTGCCAGCAGCTTAACCCCTAGCGGGAGAAGTAGCGGGGAGCTGTTTTTT. Its translation: CASSLTPSGRSSGELFF.

This clonotype was counted ten times or more. The rearrangement links TRBV11-1 to TRBJ2-2; D unclear. V dropped 5 bases and J dropped 1 base, with 5 bases sitting between them. Germline values: CDR1 SGHAT, CDR2 FQDESV (reference sequence). CDR3 length: 13 amino acids. DNA of the CDR3: TGTGCCAGCAGCAAAAGGAACACCGGGGAGCTGTTTTTT. This encodes CASSKRNTGELFF.

There are many counts of this clonotype. V and J are TRBV5-5 and TRBJ1-1; 9 bases agree with TRBD1. CDR1 is SGHKS, CDR2 YYEKEE, per germline (reference sequence). Trimming cost V 3 bases and J 0 bases; bases outside gene matches: 6. CDR3 length: 16 residues. The CDR3 DNA reads as TGTGCCAGCAGCTCACAGGGGGCGGGCATGAACACTGAAGCTTTCTTT. Protein: CASSSQGAGMNTEAFF.

The table lists this clonotype with many counts. The chain joins TRBV7-9 to TRBJ1-2, with D hard to call. The CDR3 loop spans 13 amino acids. In germline, CDR1 is SEHNR, CDR2 FQNEAQ (reference sequence). The V end was cut by 6 bases, the J end by 2 bases, with 10 bases between. CDR3 coding DNA: TGTGCCAGCAGGGCCGGTACCAACTATGGCTACACCTTC. It encodes CASRAGTNYGYTF.

The chain recombines TRBV4-3 with TRBJ2-7; maybe TRBD1 (5 bases). CDR1 and CDR2 from the germline V gene are LGHNA and YSLEER. The CDR3 length is 15 residues. V dropped 4 bases and J dropped 3 bases, with 16 bases sitting between them. The CDR3 sequence is CASSRSQGQSYEQYF. The CDR3 coding sequence is TGCGCCAGCAGCCGATCTCAGGGTCAAAGCTACGAGCAGTACTTC.

This clonotype was detected ten times or more. V is TRBV18 and J is TRBJ2-5, with 7 bases aligning to TRBD2. Germline CDR1 reads KGHSH; CDR2 reads LQKENI. The junction had 1 base not matched to a gene; V was cut back by 3 bases and J by 3 bases. CDR3 length: 13 amino acids. As DNA, the CDR3 is TGTGCCAGCTCACCGGCGGGGGAAGAGACCCAGTACTTC. Translation gives CASSPAGEETQYF.

Many counts were recorded for this clonotype. The V gene is TRBV29-1, the J gene TRBJ2-7, with 10 bases that match TRBD1. Germline V gene lookup returns CDR1 SQVTM and CDR2 ANQGSEA. After removal of 4 bases from V and 6 bases from J, the junction contained 9 bases not matched to a gene. The length of the CDR3 is 14 residues. The CDR3 coding sequence is TGCAGCGTTGCTAGGGGGACAGGGGTAGGCGAGCAGTACTTC. This sequence encodes CSVARGTGVGEQYF.

This clonotype was recorded at least ten times. The chain carries TRBV6-6 and TRBJ2-7, with D perhaps given as TRBD1 or TRBD2 (5 bases each). This CDR3 comprises 15 residues. The germline V gene has CDR1 MNHNY and CDR2 SVGAGI (reference sequence). The germline V and J ends were trimmed by 6 bases and 1 base, with 16 bases remaining between them. The CDR3 sequence is CASRGTRDRSYEQYF. The CDR3 DNA reads TGTGCCAGCAGGGGAACCCGGGACCGATCCTACGAGCAGTACTTC.

This clonotype was seen many times. J is TRBJ1-2 and V is TRBV5-1, with a possible D match to TRBD1 (6 bases). The germline gives CDR1 SGHRS, CDR2 YFSETQ. The CDR3 length is 15 residues. Trimming cost V 4 bases and J 8 bases, with 21 bases left between them. The CDR3 sequence is CASSAAVKQGRGYTF. The CDR3 region has the DNA TGCGCCAGCAGCGCAGCGGTGAAACAGGGACGGGGCTACACCTTC.

This clonotype is judged medium-sized. CDR3 DNA sequence: TGCGCCAGCAGTGAGTTGTCTCCTAAAGGCGAGCAGTACTTC. Protein: CASSELSPKGEQYF. The rearrangement uses TRBV10-1 and TRBJ2-7, with D hard to call. V was pared by 1 base and J by 6 bases, with 13 bases between. CDR3 length: 14 residues. CDR1 is WNHNN and CDR2 is SYGVQD in the germline V gene (reference sequence).

This clonotype was observed many times. The chain carries TRBV6-6 and TRBJ2-3; 10 positions match TRBD2. V was pared by 4 bases and J by 2 bases, with 9 bases of the junction left unmatched. The CDR3 covers 17 residues. Germline CDR1 MNHNY, CDR2 SVGAGI (reference sequence). The CDR3 sequence is CASSSPFLAGVTDTQYF. CDR3 DNA: TGTGCCAGCAGTTCCCCCTTCCTAGCGGGGGTCACAGATACGCAGTATTTT.

By share of the sample, this clonotype is medium-sized. The J gene is TRBJ2-1, the V gene TRBV7-3; 8 bases map to TRBD2. Per the germline V gene, CDR1 is SGHTA and CDR2 is FQGTGA. CDR3 length: 14 amino acids. J lost 10 bases, V lost 5 bases, and 10 bases had no gene match. CDR3 bases: TGTGCCAGCAGCGCGACGGGAGGGCAGCGGGAGCAGTTCTTC. This sequence encodes CASSATGGQREQFF. Filled out from reference TRBV7-3 and TRBJ2-1, the complete variable domain reads GAGVSQTPSNKVTEKGKYVELRCDPISGHTALYWYRQSLGQGPEFLIYFQGTGAADDSGLPNDRFFAVRPEGSVSTLKIQRTERGDSAVYLCASSATGGQREQFFGPGTRLTVL.

This clonotype came up many times. V usage is TRBV28 and J usage is TRBJ1-5; D gene uncertain. The CDR3 sequence is 11 residues long. The germline V gene encodes CDR1 MDHEN and CDR2 SYDVKM. Trimming pared 7 bases from V and 11 bases from J, leaving 12 bases between. The chain's CDR3 is CASMDLSAQHF. The CDR3 DNA reads TGTGCCAGCATGGATCTCTCGGCCCAGCATTTT.

This clonotype is medium-sized (0.01 to 0.1%) by share. The CDR3 DNA follows: TGTGCCAGCAGCTTAGACAGCCACTTTAATGAAAAACTGTTTTTT. It yields the protein CASSLDSHFNEKLFF. The chain employs TRBV7-6 and TRBJ1-4, with no clear D. The CDR3 extends over 15 amino acids. Trimming stripped 1 base from V and 4 bases from J, with 10 bases between. CDR1 and CDR2 (germline): SGHVS, FNYEAQ.

There are many counts of this clonotype. The J gene is TRBJ2-5, the V gene TRBV20-1; no reliable D call. V lost 0 bases and J lost 5, with 13 bases in between. This CDR3 region has 14 residues. Germline loops: CDR1 DFQATT, CDR2 SNEGSKA (reference sequence). CDR3 sequence (DNA): TGCAGTGCTAGAGATAAGAAGGGCCGGGAGACCCAGTACTTC. This translates into CSARDKKGRETQYF.

This clonotype was counted only a few times. This chain links TRBV6-5 with TRBJ2-7, with 7 bases fitting TRBD1. The V gene end was trimmed by 6 bases and the J gene end by 0 bases; junction bases not matched to a gene: 5. Germline lookup yields CDR1 MNHEY and CDR2 SVGAGI. The CDR3 is 14 amino acids. This CDR3 reads CASRRGQSSYEQYF. CDR3 coding DNA: TGTGCCAGCAGACGGGGACAGTCCTCCTACGAGCAGTACTTC.

As to this clonotype: A far larger clone is off by one base, so a read error is likely. Likely a read error: the CDR3 ends without its conserved phenylalanine or tryptophan. The CDR3 nucleotides read TGTGCCAGCAGTTACTCAGAGAACACTGAAGCTTTCCTT. This gives the protein CASSYSENTEAFL. V usage is TRBV6-6 and J usage is TRBJ1-1; D is undetermined. This CDR3 is 13 amino acids long. Germline lookup yields CDR1 MNHNY and CDR2 SVGAGI (reference sequence). V dropped 0 bases and J dropped 1 base, with 3 bases sitting between them.

This chain connects TRBV15 to TRBJ2-5; weak D call: TRBD2 (6 bases). The length of the CDR3 is 13 residues. V gave up 2 bases and J gave up 4 bases, with 8 bases separating them. Per the germline V gene, CDR1 is LNHNV and CDR2 is YYDKDF (reference sequence). The CDR3 DNA follows: TGTGCCACCAGCAGACTAGCGAGAGAGACCCAGTACTTC. This translates into CATSRLARETQYF.

At least ten counts were recorded for this clonotype. The gene calls are TRBV19 and TRBJ1-1, with D unresolved. The CDR3 runs to 14 residues. The V gene's germline CDR1 is LNHDA and CDR2 SQIVND (reference sequence). Deletions cut 5 bases from V and 0 bases from J, with 10 bases between. CDR3 bases: TGTGCCAGTAGTTTGGAGGGCATGAACACTGAAGCTTTCTTT. It encodes CASSLEGMNTEAFF.

The chain is built from TRBV7-3 and TRBJ2-2; D call uncertain. V was shortened by 0 bases and J by 1 base, with 9 bases between the two germline ends. This CDR3 has 16 amino acids. CDR1 and CDR2 from the germline V gene are SGHTA and FQGTGA. The DNA for the CDR3 is TGTGCCAGCAGCTTAACCGGACGGCTGAACACCGGGGAGCTGTTTTTT. Translated: CASSLTGRLNTGELFF.

This clonotype was seen repeatedly, ten times or more. This chain connects TRBV7-9 to TRBJ2-1; 7 bases are a match to TRBD2. This CDR3 comprises 15 residues. Germline-derived CDR1 and CDR2 are SEHNR and FQNEAQ (reference sequence). V shed 4 bases and J 6 bases; nucleotides not matched to a gene: 9. The CDR3 is CASSSRLARVNEQFF. The CDR3 nucleotides read TGTGCCAGCAGCTCGAGACTAGCTAGGGTCAATGAGCAGTTCTTC.

Only a few counts were recorded for this clonotype. The V gene is TRBV25-1, the J gene TRBJ2-1; a weak D match, TRBD1 (5 bases). The CDR3 is 12 residues long. Germline assignment: CDR1 MGHDK and CDR2 SYGVNS. V lost 6 bases and J 7 bases, leaving 10 bases between the germline ends. The CDR3 loop reads CASSRATNEQFF. The CDR3 DNA reads TGTGCCAGCAGCAGGGCCACGAATGAGCAGTTCTTC.

This clonotype showed up many times. The chain links TRBV5-1 to TRBJ2-7; weak D call: TRBD1 (5 bases). From germline, CDR1 is SGHRS and CDR2 YFSETQ. Trimming shortened V by 2 bases and J by 5 bases, and 17 bases separated the two germline ends. The CDR3 contains 15 residues. The CDR3 reads CASSLEERGSHEQYF. CDR3 in DNA: TGCGCCAGCAGCTTAGAGGAAAGGGGTTCGCACGAGCAGTACTTC.

This clonotype was counted many times. The chain links TRBV19 to TRBJ2-1; 11 bases line up with TRBD2. This CDR3 is 17 amino acids long. CDR1 is LNHDA, CDR2 SQIVND, per germline (reference sequence). Losses at the gene ends were 9 bases for V and 0 bases for J; bases not matched to a gene: 10. CDR3 in DNA: TGTGCCAGCCCCGGGACTAGCGGACTATCCTCCTACAATGAGCAGTTCTTC. It specifies CASPGTSGLSSYNEQFF.

The table lists this clonotype with many counts. The chain carries TRBV5-1 and TRBJ1-1, with D maybe TRBD1 (5 bases). Germline CDR1 is SGHRS and CDR2 is YFSETQ. The CDR3 contains 14 residues. The V gene lost 4 bases and the J gene lost 3 bases, with 13 bases spanning the gap. CDR3 DNA sequence: TGCGCCAGCAGCACAGACCCAGGGTACACTGAAGCTTTCTTT. Translating gives CASSTDPGYTEAFF.

This clonotype is medium-sized. The rearrangement joins TRBV5-4 to TRBJ2-1; 8 nucleotides match TRBD2. The V segment lost 4 bases and the J segment 8 bases; nucleotides outside the gene matches: 17. This CDR3 comprises 17 residues. Germline loops: CDR1 SGHNT, CDR2 YYREEE (reference sequence). CDR3 coding DNA: TGTGCCAGCAGCCCCTCGGCATCGGGGGGGCTACAAGATGAGCAGTTCTTC. Translation: CASSPSASGGLQDEQFF.